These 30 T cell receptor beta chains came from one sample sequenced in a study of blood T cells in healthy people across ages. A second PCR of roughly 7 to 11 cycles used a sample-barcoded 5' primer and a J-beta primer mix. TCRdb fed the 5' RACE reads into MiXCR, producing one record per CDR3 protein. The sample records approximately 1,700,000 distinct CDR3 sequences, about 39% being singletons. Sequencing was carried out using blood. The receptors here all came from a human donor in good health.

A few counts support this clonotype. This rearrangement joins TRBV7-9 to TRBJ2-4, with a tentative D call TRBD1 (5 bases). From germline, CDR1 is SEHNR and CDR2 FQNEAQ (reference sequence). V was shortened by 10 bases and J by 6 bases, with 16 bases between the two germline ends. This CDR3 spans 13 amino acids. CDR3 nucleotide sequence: TGTGCCATTTCCACAGGTCCTAGAAACATTCAGTACTTC. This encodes CAISTGPRNIQYF.

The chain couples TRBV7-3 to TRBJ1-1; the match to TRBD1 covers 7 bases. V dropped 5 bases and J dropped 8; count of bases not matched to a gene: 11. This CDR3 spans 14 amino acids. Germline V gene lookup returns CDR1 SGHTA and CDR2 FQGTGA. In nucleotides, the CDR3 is TGTGCCAGCAGCCCCCTAGCTGGGACAGACGAAGCTTTCTTT. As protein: CASSPLAGTDEAFF.

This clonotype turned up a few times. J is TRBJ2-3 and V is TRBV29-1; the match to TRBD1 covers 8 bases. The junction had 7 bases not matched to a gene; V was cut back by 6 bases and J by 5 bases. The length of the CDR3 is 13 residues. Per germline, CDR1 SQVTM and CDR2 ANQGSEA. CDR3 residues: CSVDRAGVDTQYF. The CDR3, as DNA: TGCAGCGTGGACAGGGCGGGTGTAGATACGCAGTATTTT.

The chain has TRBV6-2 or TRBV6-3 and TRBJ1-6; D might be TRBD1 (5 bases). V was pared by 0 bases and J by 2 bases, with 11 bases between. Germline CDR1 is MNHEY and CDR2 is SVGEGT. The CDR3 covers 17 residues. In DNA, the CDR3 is TGTGCCAGCAGTTACTCCACCGCGACAGCCTATAATTCACCCCTCCACTTT. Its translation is CASSYSTATAYNSPLHF.

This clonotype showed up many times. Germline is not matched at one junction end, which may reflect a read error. CDR3 bases: TGTGCCAGCAGTGGGTCGGGGGCTGGGGCCAACGTCCTGACTTTC. Amino acids: CASSGSGAGANVLTF. The chain has TRBV5-1 and TRBJ2-6; possibly TRBD2 for D (6 bases). CDR1 and CDR2 (germline): SGHRS, YFSETQ. This CDR3 has 15 residues.

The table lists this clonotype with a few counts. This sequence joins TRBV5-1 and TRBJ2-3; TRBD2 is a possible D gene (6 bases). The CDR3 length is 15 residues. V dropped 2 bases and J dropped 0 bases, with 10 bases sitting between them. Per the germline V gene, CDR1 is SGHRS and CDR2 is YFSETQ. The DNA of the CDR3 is TGCGCCAGCAGCTTCGCGGGGTCTAGCACAGATACGCAGTATTTT. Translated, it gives CASSFAGSSTDTQYF.

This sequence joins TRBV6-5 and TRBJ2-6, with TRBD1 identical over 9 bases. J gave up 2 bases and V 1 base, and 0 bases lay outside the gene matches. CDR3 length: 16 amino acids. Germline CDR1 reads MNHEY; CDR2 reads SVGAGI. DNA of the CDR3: TGTGCCAGCAGTTACTGGACAGGGGCTGGGGCCAACGTCCTGACTTTC. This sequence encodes CASSYWTGAGANVLTF.

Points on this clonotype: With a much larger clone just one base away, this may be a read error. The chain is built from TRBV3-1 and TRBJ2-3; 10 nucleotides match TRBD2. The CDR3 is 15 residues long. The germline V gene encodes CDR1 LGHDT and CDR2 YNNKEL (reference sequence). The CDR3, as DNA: TGTGCCAGCAGCCAAGATAGCGGGGGGTCAGATATGCAGTATTTT. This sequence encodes CASSQDSGGSDMQYF.

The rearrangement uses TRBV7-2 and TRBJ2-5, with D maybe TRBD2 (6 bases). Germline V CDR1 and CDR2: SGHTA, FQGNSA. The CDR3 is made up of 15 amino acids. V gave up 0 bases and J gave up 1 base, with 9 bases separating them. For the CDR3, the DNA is TGTGCCAGCAGCTTAGCCCTGGGACTCCAAGAGACCCAGTACTTC. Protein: CASSLALGLQETQYF. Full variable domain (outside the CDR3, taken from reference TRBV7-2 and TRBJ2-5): GAGVSQSPSNKVTEKGKDVELRCDPISGHTALYWYRQSLGQGLEFLIYFQGNSAPDKSGLPSDRFSAERTGGSVSTLTIQRTQQEDSAVYLCASSLALGLQETQYFGPGTRLLVL.

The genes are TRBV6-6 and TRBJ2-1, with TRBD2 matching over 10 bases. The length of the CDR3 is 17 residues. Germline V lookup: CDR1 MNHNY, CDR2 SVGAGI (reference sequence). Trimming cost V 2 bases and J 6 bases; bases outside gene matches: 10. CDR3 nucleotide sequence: TGTGCCAGCAGTTACGCCTTGCCTAGCGGGGGAGGCAATGAGCAGTTCTTC. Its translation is CASSYALPSGGGNEQFF.

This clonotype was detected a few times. The CDR3 region has the DNA TGCAGTGCTAGCAAGGGAGGGGTCTATGGCTACACCTTC. Translation: CSASKGGVYGYTF. The gene calls are TRBV20-1 and TRBJ1-2, with D possibly matching TRBD1 (5 bases). The CDR3 totals 13 residues. Germline CDR1 reads DFQATT; CDR2 reads SNEGSKA (reference sequence). Deletions cut 3 bases from V and 4 bases from J, with 12 bases between.

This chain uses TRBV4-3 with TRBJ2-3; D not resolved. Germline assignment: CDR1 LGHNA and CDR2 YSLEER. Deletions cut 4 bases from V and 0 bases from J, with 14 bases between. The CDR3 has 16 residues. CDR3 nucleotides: TGCGCCAGCAGCCGCCTTAGCACCGTTAGCACAGATACGCAGTATTTT. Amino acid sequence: CASSRLSTVSTDTQYF.

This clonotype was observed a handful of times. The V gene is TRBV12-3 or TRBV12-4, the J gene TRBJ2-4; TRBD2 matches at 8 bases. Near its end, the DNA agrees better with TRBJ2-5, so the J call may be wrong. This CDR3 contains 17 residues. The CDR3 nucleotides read TGTGCCAGCAGTTTAGCTCTGGCGGGGGGCTATCAAGAGACCCAGTACTTC. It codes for CASSLALAGGYQETQYF.

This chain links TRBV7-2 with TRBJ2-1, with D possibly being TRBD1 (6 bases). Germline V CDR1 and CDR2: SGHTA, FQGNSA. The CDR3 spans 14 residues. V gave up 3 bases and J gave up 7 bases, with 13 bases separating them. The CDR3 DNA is TGTGCCAGCAGCTTCGTGACAGGTGAAAATGAGCAGTTCTTC. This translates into CASSFVTGENEQFF. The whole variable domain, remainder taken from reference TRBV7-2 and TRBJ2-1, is GAGVSQSPSNKVTEKGKDVELRCDPISGHTALYWYRQSLGQGLEFLIYFQGNSAPDKSGLPSDRFSAERTGGSVSTLTIQRTQQEDSAVYLCASSFVTGENEQFFGPGTRLTVL.

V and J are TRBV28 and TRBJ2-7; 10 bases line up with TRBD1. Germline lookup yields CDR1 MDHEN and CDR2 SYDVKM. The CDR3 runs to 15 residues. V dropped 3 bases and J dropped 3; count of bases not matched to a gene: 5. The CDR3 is CASSFGGTGVYEQYF. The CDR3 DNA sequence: TGTGCCAGCAGTTTCGGGGGGACAGGGGTCTACGAGCAGTACTTC.

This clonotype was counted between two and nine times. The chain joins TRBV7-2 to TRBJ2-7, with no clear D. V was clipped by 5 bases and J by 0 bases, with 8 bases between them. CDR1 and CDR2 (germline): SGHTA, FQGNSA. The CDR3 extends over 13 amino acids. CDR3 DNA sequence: TGTGCCAGCAGCAACACAGCCTCCTACGAGCAGTACTTC. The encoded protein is CASSNTASYEQYF.

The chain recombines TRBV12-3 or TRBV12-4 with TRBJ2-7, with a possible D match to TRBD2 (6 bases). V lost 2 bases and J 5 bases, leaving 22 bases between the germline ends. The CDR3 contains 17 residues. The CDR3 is CASSLWLGLPGRNEQYF. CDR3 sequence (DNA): TGTGCCAGCAGTTTATGGCTGGGTCTCCCAGGGAGGAACGAGCAGTACTTC.

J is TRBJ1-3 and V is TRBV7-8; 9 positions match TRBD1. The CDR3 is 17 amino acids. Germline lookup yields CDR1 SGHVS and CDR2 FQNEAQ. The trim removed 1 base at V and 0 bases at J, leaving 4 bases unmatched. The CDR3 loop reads CASSLGGTGYSGNTIYF. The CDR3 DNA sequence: TGTGCCAGCAGCTTAGGGGGGACAGGGTACTCTGGAAACACCATATATTTT.

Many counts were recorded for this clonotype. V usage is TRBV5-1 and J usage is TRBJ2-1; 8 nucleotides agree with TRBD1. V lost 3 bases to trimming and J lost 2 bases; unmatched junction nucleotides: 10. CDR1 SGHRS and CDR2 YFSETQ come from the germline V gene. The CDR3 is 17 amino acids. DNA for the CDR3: TGCGCCAGCAGCTCCCTATTCCAGGGGGCAACCTACAATGAGCAGTTCTTC. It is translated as CASSSLFQGATYNEQFF.

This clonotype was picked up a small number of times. The chain's CDR3 is CASSAISGAWNEQFF. As DNA, the CDR3 is TGTGCCAGCAGCGCTATTAGCGGGGCCTGGAATGAGCAGTTCTTC. J is TRBJ2-1 and V is TRBV7-6; 8 nucleotides align to TRBD2. The trim removed 5 bases at V and 7 bases at J, leaving 10 bases unmatched. The CDR3 spans 15 residues. Looked up from germline, CDR1 is SGHVS and CDR2 is FNYEAQ.

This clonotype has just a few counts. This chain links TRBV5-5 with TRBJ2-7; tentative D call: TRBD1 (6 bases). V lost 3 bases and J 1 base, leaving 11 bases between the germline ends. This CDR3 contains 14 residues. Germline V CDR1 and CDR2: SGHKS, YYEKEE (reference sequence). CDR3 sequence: CASSSYRESYEQYF. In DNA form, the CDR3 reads TGTGCCAGCAGCTCGTACAGGGAGTCCTACGAGCAGTACTTC.

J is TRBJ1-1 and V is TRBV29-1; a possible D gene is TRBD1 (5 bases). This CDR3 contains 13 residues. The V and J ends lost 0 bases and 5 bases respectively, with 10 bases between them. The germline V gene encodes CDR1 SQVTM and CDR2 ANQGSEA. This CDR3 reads CSVEEGAFTEAFF. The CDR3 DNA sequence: TGCAGCGTTGAAGAAGGGGCATTTACTGAAGCTTTCTTT. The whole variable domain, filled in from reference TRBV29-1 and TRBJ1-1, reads SAVISQKPSRDICQRGTSLTIQCQVDSQVTMMFWYRQQPGQSLTLIATANQGSEATYESGFVIDKFPISRPNLTFSTLTVSNMSPEDSSIYLCSVEEGAFTEAFFGQGTRLTVV.

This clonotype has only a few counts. The CDR3 spells CASSLGGGQPYEQYF. The CDR3 DNA follows: TGTGCCAGCAGCTTGGGTGGTGGACAGCCCTACGAGCAGTACTTC. The V and J genes are TRBV7-9 and TRBJ2-7; tentatively, D is TRBD1 (6 bases). Germline V gene sequence: CDR1 SEHNR, CDR2 FQNEAQ (reference sequence). The CDR3 is 15 amino acids. Deletions cut 3 bases from V and 2 bases from J, with 14 bases between.

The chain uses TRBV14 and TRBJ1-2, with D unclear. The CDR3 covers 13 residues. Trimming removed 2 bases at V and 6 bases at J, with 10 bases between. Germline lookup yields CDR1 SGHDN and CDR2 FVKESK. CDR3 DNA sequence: TGTGCCAGCAGCCAAAAGTTGATAGATGGCTACACCTTC. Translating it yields CASSQKLIDGYTF.

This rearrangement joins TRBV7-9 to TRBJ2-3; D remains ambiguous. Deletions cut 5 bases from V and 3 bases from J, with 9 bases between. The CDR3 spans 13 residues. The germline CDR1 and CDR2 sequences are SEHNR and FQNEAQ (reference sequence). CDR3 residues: CASSTFTTDTQYF. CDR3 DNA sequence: TGTGCCAGCAGCACCTTTACGACAGATACGCAGTATTTT.

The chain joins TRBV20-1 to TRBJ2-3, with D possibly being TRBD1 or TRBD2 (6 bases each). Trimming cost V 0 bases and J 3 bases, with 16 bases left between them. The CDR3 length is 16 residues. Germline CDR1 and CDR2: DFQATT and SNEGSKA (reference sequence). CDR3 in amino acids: CSARDIHGGKTDTQYF. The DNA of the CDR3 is TGCAGTGCTAGAGATATTCACGGGGGCAAGACAGATACGCAGTATTTT.

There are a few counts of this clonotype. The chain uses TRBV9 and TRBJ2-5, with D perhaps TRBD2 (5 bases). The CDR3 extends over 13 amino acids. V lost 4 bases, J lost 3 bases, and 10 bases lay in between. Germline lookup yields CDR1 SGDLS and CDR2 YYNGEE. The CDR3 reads CASSFGLKETQYF. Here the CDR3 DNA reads TGTGCCAGCAGCTTCGGACTGAAAGAGACCCAGTACTTC.

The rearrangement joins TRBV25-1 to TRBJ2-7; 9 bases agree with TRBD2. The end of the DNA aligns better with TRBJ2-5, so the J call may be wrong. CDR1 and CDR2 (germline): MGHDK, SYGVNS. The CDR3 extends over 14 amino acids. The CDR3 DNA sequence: TGTGCCAGCAATTCGGCGGGGGGGCTAAAGACCCAGTACTTC. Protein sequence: CASNSAGGLKTQYF.

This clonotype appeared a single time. The CDR3 loop is CASSYVPYKSGGLRTETQYF. CDR3 sequence (DNA): TGTGCCAGCAGTTACGTCCCTTACAAATCCGGGGGCTTAAGGACGGAGACCCAGTACTTC. The rearrangement uses TRBV6-5 and TRBJ2-5; D assignment may be TRBD1 or TRBD2 (6 bases each). V was clipped by 2 bases and J by 5 bases, with 30 bases between them. The CDR3 extends over 20 amino acids. The germline V gene encodes CDR1 MNHEY and CDR2 SVGAGI.

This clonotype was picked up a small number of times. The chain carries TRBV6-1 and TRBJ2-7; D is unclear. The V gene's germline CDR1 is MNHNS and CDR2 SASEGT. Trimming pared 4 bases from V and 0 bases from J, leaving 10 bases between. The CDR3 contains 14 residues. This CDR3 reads CASSGEQASYEQYF. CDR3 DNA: TGTGCCAGCAGTGGTGAGCAGGCCTCCTACGAGCAGTACTTC.